The T cell receptor beta chain described here comes from a study of T-cell reconstitution after alpha-beta-depleted transplantation in children. Study results and caveats: Approximately two months post-transplant, alpha-beta T cells reportedly originated from several hundred expanded graft clones. Recipient T cells and thymic progenitors that survived gave rise to the high TCRbeta diversity observed at day 60 in some patients. After one year, T-cell counts and TCRbeta diversity mostly came from new T cells.

This clonotype was counted ten times or more. Its antigen is as yet unknown. V lost 8 bases and J 2 bases, leaving 6 bases between the germline ends. The V gene's germline CDR1 is KGHDR and CDR2 SFDVKD. The CDR3 length is 13 residues. Unique molecular identifiers were incorporated into the prepared TCRbeta library. TCRdb independently ran MiXCR on the PCR reads; one entry per CDR3 protein. The repertoire includes 280,000 or so distinct CDR3 sequences, approximately 10% of them detected once, and around 22% sits in the top ten. This chain links TRBV24-1 with TRBJ2-6; TRBD1 is a possible D gene (5 bases). The material was peripheral blood, obtained 180 days after TCRalphabeta/CD19-depleted stem cell transplant. The TCR originated in a male patient aged 2 to 10 who had a stem cell transplant for chronic granulomatous disease, so the T cells may come from the graft donor. CDR3 DNA: TGTGCCACCAAAGGGGCTGGGGCCAACGTCCTGACTTTC. Its translation is CATKGAGANVLTF.